The 27 T cell receptor beta chains below come from one sample, sequenced in a study of monozygotic twins with cystic fibrosis. The method was immunoSEQ multiplex PCR; TCRdb's version includes in-frame clones alone and lacks a portion of them. The sample has about 35,000 clones, around 66% seen once. The sequenced sample was blood. The receptors were sampled from a girl aged 5 to 17 with cystic fibrosis.

This clone was counted a single time. The CDR3 region is CASSFSGGVSQPQHF. In nucleotides, the CDR3 is TGTGCCAGCAGTTTTTCGGGGGGCGTGAGTCAGCCCCAGCATTTT. This sequence joins TRBV27 and TRBJ1-5; D possibly corresponds to TRBD1 (6 bases). CDR3 length equals 15 residues. Per germline, CDR1 MNHEY and CDR2 SMNVEV (reference sequence). V lost 3 bases and J lost 6, with 15 bases in between.

The V call is TRBV27, the J call TRBJ1-1; perhaps TRBD1 as D (6 bases). Trimming removed 4 bases from V and 8 bases from J, with 8 bases in between. Germline V gene lookup returns CDR1 MNHEY and CDR2 SMNVEV (reference sequence). This CDR3 spans 11 amino acids. CDR3 bases: TGTGCCAGCAGTTCAGGGGCCGAAGCTTTCTTT. Protein: CASSSGAEAFF.

This sequence joins TRBV5-1 and TRBJ1-3, with D possibly TRBD1 on 5 matching bases. This CDR3 is 13 amino acids long. CDR1 is SGHRS and CDR2 is YFSETQ in the germline V gene. V lost 9 bases, J lost 4 bases, and 14 bases lay in between. The CDR3 DNA follows: TGCGCCACAACTACAGGTCCAGGAAACACCATATATTTT. It codes for CATTTGPGNTIYF.

The J gene is TRBJ2-1, the V gene TRBV25-1; no firm D call. V was cut by 2 bases and J by 9 bases, with 2 bases left in between. The CDR3 covers 10 residues. Germline CDR1 is MGHDK and CDR2 is SYGVNS. CDR3 sequence: CASSEGEQFF. The CDR3 region has the DNA TGTGCCAGCAGTGAAGGTGAGCAGTTCTTC. The whole variable domain, filled in from reference TRBV25-1 and TRBJ2-1, reads EADIYQTPRYLVIGTGKKITLECSQTMGHDKMYWYQQDPGMELHLIHYSYGVNSTEKGDLSSESTVSRIRTEHFPLTLESARPSHTSQYLCASSEGEQFFGPGTRLTVL.

The chain couples TRBV19 to TRBJ1-5; D is unresolved. Trimming removed 7 bases at V and 3 bases at J, with 7 bases between. CDR1 and CDR2 (germline): LNHDA, SQIVND (reference sequence). This CDR3 is 12 amino acids long. For the CDR3, the DNA is TGTGCCAGTAAGAACCTCAATCAGCCCCAGCATTTT. The encoded protein is CASKNLNQPQHF.

The chain uses TRBV5-1 and TRBJ1-1, with TRBD1 matching 9 bases. Germline CDR1 reads SGHRS; CDR2 reads YFSETQ. V lost 4 bases to trimming and J lost 5 bases; unmatched junction nucleotides: 12. CDR3 length equals 16 residues. This CDR3 reads CASSAAYRGRGTEAFF. The CDR3, as DNA: TGCGCCAGCAGCGCAGCCTACAGGGGGCGAGGGACTGAAGCTTTCTTT. The complete variable domain, with remaining parts taken from reference TRBV5-1 and TRBJ1-1, reads KAGVTQTPRYLIKTRGQQVTLSCSPISGHRSVSWYQQTPGQGLQFLFEYFSETQRNKGNFPGRFSGRQFSNSRSEMNVSTLELGDSALYLCASSAAYRGRGTEAFFGQGTRLTVV.

The chain joins TRBV7-2 to TRBJ2-2, with 13 bases aligning to TRBD2. The V gene end was trimmed by 5 bases and the J gene end by 6 bases; junction bases not matched to a gene: 6. The germline V gene has CDR1 SGHTA and CDR2 FQGNSA. This CDR3 region has 16 residues. CDR3 sequence reads: CASSLWTSGSAGELFF. The DNA for the CDR3 is TGTGCCAGCAGCCTATGGACTAGCGGGAGTGCCGGGGAGCTGTTTTTT.

The CDR3 nucleotides are TGTGCCAGCAGCTTCCAGGGTGTCCAAGAGACCCAGTACTTC. The encoded protein is CASSFQGVQETQYF. The rearrangement uses TRBV5-6 and TRBJ2-5; D perhaps matches TRBD1 (5 bases). The CDR3 sequence is 14 residues long. V shed 2 bases and J shed 1 base, with 9 bases lying between them. Per germline, CDR1 SGHDT and CDR2 YYEEEE.

The chain is built from TRBV4-3 and TRBJ2-1, with TRBD1 matching 7 bases. The CDR3 sequence is 15 residues long. Germline CDR1 and CDR2: LGHNA and YSLEER. V dropped 4 bases and J dropped 5; count of bases not matched to a gene: 8. CDR3 sequence: CASSRGDSAHNEQFF. CDR3 sequence (DNA): TGCGCCAGCAGCCGAGGGGACAGCGCACACAATGAGCAGTTCTTC.

This clone was counted between two and nine times. The gene calls are TRBV5-6 and TRBJ1-5, with 8 bases that match TRBD1. Trimming removed 5 bases from V and 4 bases from J; junction bases left unmatched: 5. The CDR3 loop spans 14 amino acids. The V gene's germline CDR1 is SGHDT and CDR2 YYEEEE. CDR3 DNA: TGTGCCAGCAGTCGGACAGGGATAAATCAGCCCCAGCATTTT. It is translated as CASSRTGINQPQHF.

The chain couples TRBV5-1 to TRBJ2-1; no clear D. The CDR3 has 13 residues. CDR1 is SGHRS, CDR2 YFSETQ, per germline. Trimming took 0 bases from V and 5 from J, leaving 6 bases between them. The CDR3 region has the DNA TGCGCCAGCAGCTTGGAGCGACACAATGAGCAGTTCTTC. Translated: CASSLERHNEQFF.

The V and J genes are TRBV30 and TRBJ2-1; 9 bases line up with TRBD2. The CDR3 sequence is 15 residues long. V trimming: 0 bases; J trimming: 7 bases; junction bases outside the gene matches: 7. In germline, CDR1 is GTSNPN, CDR2 SVGIG (reference sequence). The CDR3 sequence: CAWSVPSGMLNEQFF. The DNA for the CDR3 is TGTGCCTGGAGTGTACCTAGCGGGATGTTGAATGAGCAGTTCTTC. Complete variable domain (other parts from reference TRBV30 and TRBJ2-1): SQTIHQWPATLVQPVGSPLSLECTVEGTSNPNLYWYRQAAGRGLQLLFYSVGIGQISSEVPQNLSASRPQDRQFILSSKKLLLSDSGFYLCAWSVPSGMLNEQFFGPGTRLTVL.

This clone has a handful of counts. The chain carries TRBV19 and TRBJ1-2; 11 bases map to TRBD1. This CDR3 has 13 amino acids. Germline lookup yields CDR1 LNHDA and CDR2 SQIVND (reference sequence). J was trimmed by 7 bases and V by 9 bases; bases with no gene match: 7. CDR3 sequence (DNA): TGTGCCAGCTTCACCGGGACAGGGGGTGGCTACACCTTC. This gives the protein CASFTGTGGGYTF.

This chain links TRBV5-4 with TRBJ1-1; D gene unclear. V was shortened by 3 bases and J by 3 bases, with 9 bases between the two germline ends. This CDR3 is built from 13 residues. Per the germline V gene, CDR1 is SGHNT and CDR2 is YYREEE (reference sequence). CDR3 sequence reads: CASSSGLDTEAFF. In nucleotides, the CDR3 is TGTGCCAGCAGCTCCGGTTTAGACACTGAAGCTTTCTTT.

This clone was observed a few times. This chain connects TRBV29-1 to TRBJ1-4; D is undetermined. V gave up 3 bases and J gave up 10 bases, with 12 bases separating them. This CDR3 contains 12 residues. Germline CDR1 is SQVTM and CDR2 is ANQGSEA. CDR3 nucleotide sequence: TGCAGCGTTGATGCACCCCCGGGAAAACTGTTTTTT. Its protein is CSVDAPPGKLFF.

In this sample, this clone turned up a few times. The chain joins TRBV28 to TRBJ1-1; D possibly corresponds to TRBD1 (5 bases). Deletions cut 5 bases from V and 4 bases from J, with 17 bases between. CDR1 and CDR2 from the germline V gene are MDHEN and SYDVKM. The CDR3 loop spans 15 amino acids. Here the CDR3 DNA reads TGTGCCAGCAGTCTGCTACGGGGCGCGGGCACTGAAGCTTTCTTT. Protein: CASSLLRGAGTEAFF.

This clone showed up just a few times. This sequence joins TRBV9 and TRBJ2-1; no firm D call. V was cut by 0 bases and J by 5 bases, with 3 bases left in between. CDR1 and CDR2 from the germline V gene are SGDLS and YYNGEE. CDR3 length: 12 residues. DNA of the CDR3: TGTGCCAGCAGCGTAGGTAACAATGAGCAGTTCTTC. Amino acids: CASSVGNNEQFF.

This chain uses TRBV18 with TRBJ2-7; D unresolved. Germline CDR1 is KGHSH and CDR2 is LQKENI. V lost 3 bases and J lost 4, with 10 bases in between. The CDR3 length is 13 residues. The CDR3 sequence is CASSPLQRYEQYF. The CDR3 nucleotides are TGTGCCAGCTCACCGTTACAACGTTACGAGCAGTACTTC.

This clone has only a few counts. The rearrangement links TRBV6-5 to TRBJ1-5; D not certain. V lost 2 bases to trimming and J lost 4 bases, with 9 bases between them. The CDR3 loop spans 14 amino acids. Germline CDR1 and CDR2: MNHEY and SVGAGI. In nucleotides, the CDR3 is TGTGCCAGCAGTTACAGAGGAGGGAATCAGCCCCAGCATTTT. Protein product: CASSYRGGNQPQHF.

The chain couples TRBV4-1 to TRBJ1-4; possibly TRBD1 for D (6 bases). The V gene lost 5 bases and the J gene lost 10 bases, with 20 bases spanning the gap. The CDR3 covers 15 residues. CDR1 MGHRA and CDR2 YSYEKL come from the germline V gene. For the CDR3, the DNA is TGCGCCAGCAGCGAGGATAGGGGGGGCGTTGGAAAACTGTTTTTT. Its protein is CASSEDRGGVGKLFF.

The rearrangement uses TRBV10-3 and TRBJ1-4; 9 bases agree with TRBD1. The CDR3 totals 13 residues. The germline CDR1 and CDR2 sequences are ENHRY and SYGVKD. With V trimmed by 2 bases and J by 8 bases, 0 bases remained unmatched. The CDR3 here is CAISETGGEKLFF. The CDR3 bases are TGTGCCATCAGTGAGACAGGGGGCGAAAAACTGTTTTTT.

This chain uses TRBV5-8 with TRBJ1-2; 9 bases are a match to TRBD1. The CDR3 consists of 16 residues. Germline assignment: CDR1 SGHTS and CDR2 YDEGEE. Losses at the gene ends were 6 bases for V and 3 bases for J; bases not matched to a gene: 12. In DNA, the CDR3 is TGTGCCAGCAAGCACATCTGGGACAGGGTTTACTATGGCTACACCTTC. Translating gives CASKHIWDRVYYGYTF.

The chain joins TRBV28 to TRBJ1-2; D remains unclear. Trimming cost V 3 bases and J 8 bases, with 13 bases left between them. CDR1 and CDR2 (germline): MDHEN, SYDVKM. The CDR3 length is 13 residues. DNA of the CDR3: TGTGCCAGCAGTTTGGGCAAAGCTTGGGGCTACACCTTC. Residues: CASSLGKAWGYTF.

This clone was counted once. One junction end disagrees with the germline gene, perhaps due to a read error. The rearrangement joins TRBV6-5 to TRBJ2-4, with D uncertain. The germline gives CDR1 MNHEY, CDR2 SVGAGI. The CDR3 runs to 15 residues. This chain's CDR3 is CASSYEQNRQKIQYF. The CDR3 bases are TGTGCCAGCAGTTACGAACAGAACCGCCAAAAGATTCAGTACTTC.

V gene TRBV4-3 combines with J gene TRBJ1-1, with D unclear. Germline V gene sequence: CDR1 LGHNA, CDR2 YSLEER. V lost 1 base and J lost 7, with 19 bases in between. The CDR3 consists of 16 residues. This CDR3 reads CASSQGTDGIGNEAFF. The CDR3 DNA reads TGCGCCAGCAGCCAAGGGACGGACGGCATCGGGAATGAAGCTTTCTTT.

In nucleotides, the CDR3 is TGTGCCAGCAGCTTAGCCAGCCAGGGCACAGATACGCAGTATTTT. Residues: CASSLASQGTDTQYF. The rearrangement joins TRBV7-2 to TRBJ2-3; D is undetermined. This CDR3 spans 15 amino acids. Looked up from germline, CDR1 is SGHTA and CDR2 is FQGNSA. V was shortened by 0 bases and J by 1 base, with 8 bases between the two germline ends.

The chain uses TRBV4-2 and TRBJ1-2; no clear D gene. CDR3 size: 16 residues. CDR1 and CDR2 (germline): LGHNA, YNFKEQ. V shed 0 bases and J shed 7 bases, with 18 bases lying between them. The CDR3 DNA reads as TGTGCCAGCAGCCAAGATATGACGGGCCTGGCGCGTGGCTACACCTTC. Protein: CASSQDMTGLARGYTF.